A single sample is the source of the 23 T cell receptor beta chains below, sequenced in a study of shared clonotypes between healthy human individuals. Assay: immunoSEQ multiplex PCR; the TCRdb copy retains only in-frame clones and omits some. Here the sample spans more than 550,000 clones, about 92% being singletons. The sequenced material came from memory CD8+ T cells from PBMCs. The subset here: CD45RO+ cells pooled with CCR7-negative TemRA cells. Source of these receptors: a man between 18 and 35 years old in good health. Some clones in this sample may be carry-over from other donors' samples.

The chain has TRBV29-1 and TRBJ2-7, with D perhaps matching TRBD1 (6 bases). The CDR3 is 13 amino acids. Trimming took 2 bases from V and 6 from J, leaving 14 bases between them. In germline, CDR1 is SQVTM, CDR2 ANQGSEA. CDR3 sequence reads: CSVELPGGLEQYF. The CDR3 DNA reads as TGCAGCGTTGAATTGCCTGGGGGCCTCGAGCAGTACTTC.

The V and J genes are TRBV27 and TRBJ2-7, with D unclear. The germline CDR1 and CDR2 sequences are MNHEY and SMNVEV (reference sequence). Trimming took off 5 bases at V and 1 base at J, with 9 bases between the two ends. The CDR3 contains 13 residues. Written as DNA, the CDR3 is TGTGCCAGCAGTCCTTCCAGTTCCTACGAGCAGTACTTC. Amino acids: CASSPSSSYEQYF.

This clone came up once. The chain recombines TRBV5-8 with TRBJ2-7; D assignment may be TRBD1 or TRBD2 (5 bases each). Trimming took off 2 bases at V and 5 bases at J, with 14 bases between the two ends. The CDR3 runs 14 residues. CDR1 and CDR2 from the germline V gene are SGHTS and YDEGEE. The CDR3 DNA is TGTGCCAGCAGCTTTGGGGGAGCCGGGGACGAGCAGTACTTC. Translated, it gives CASSFGGAGDEQYF.

The chain has TRBV28 and TRBJ2-7, with 7 bases lining up with TRBD2. Germline CDR1 MDHEN, CDR2 SYDVKM. V lost 6 bases to trimming and J lost 0 bases; unmatched junction nucleotides: 5. The CDR3 contains 14 residues. The DNA of the CDR3 is TGTGCCAGCAGGGGGGGGTTCCTCTCCTACGAGCAGTACTTC. Amino acids: CASRGGFLSYEQYF.

This clone has only a few counts. The chain has TRBV27 and TRBJ2-7; D not resolved. Germline V lookup: CDR1 MNHEY, CDR2 SMNVEV (reference sequence). The CDR3 is 11 residues long. V was pared by 4 bases and J by 3 bases, with 4 bases between. This CDR3 reads CASSSYYEQYF. The CDR3 nucleotides are TGTGCCAGCAGTTCGTACTACGAGCAGTACTTC.

The rearrangement links TRBV4-1 to TRBJ2-2, with D perhaps matching TRBD1 (5 bases). Germline V gives CDR1 MGHRA, CDR2 YSYEKL. The CDR3 loop spans 14 amino acids. Trimming removed 2 bases from V and 1 base from J, with 5 bases in between. The CDR3 nucleotides read TGCGCCAGCAGCCAAACAGGGAACACCGGGGAGCTGTTTTTT. This gives the protein CASSQTGNTGELFF.

The chain links TRBV5-8 to TRBJ1-1; 7 nucleotides line up with TRBD1. The trim removed 4 bases at V and 3 bases at J, leaving 9 bases unmatched. The length of the CDR3 is 15 residues. Germline values: CDR1 SGHTS, CDR2 YDEGEE. The CDR3 loop is CASSLGGGLYTEAFF. The CDR3 DNA sequence: TGTGCCAGCAGCCTCGGAGGGGGCTTATACACTGAAGCTTTCTTT. Supplemented by reference TRBV5-8 and TRBJ1-1, the full variable domain reads EAGVTQSPTHLIKTRGQQATLRCSPISGHTSVYWYQQALGLGLQFLLWYDEGEERNRGNFPPRFSGRQFPNYSSELNVNALELEDSALYLCASSLGGGLYTEAFFGQGTRLTVV.

The J gene is TRBJ2-7, the V gene TRBV4-1; 9 nucleotides align to TRBD2. The V and J ends lost 4 bases and 1 base, in that order; junction bases with no gene match: 8. The CDR3 runs to 16 residues. CDR1 is MGHRA, CDR2 YSYEKL, per germline. The DNA for the CDR3 is TGCGCCAGCAGCCTGGGAACAGCGGGAGGTTCCTACGAGCAGTACTTC. It encodes CASSLGTAGGSYEQYF.

The chain employs TRBV28 and TRBJ2-1; 8 bases are a match to TRBD2. The CDR3 has 15 residues. Germline loops: CDR1 MDHEN, CDR2 SYDVKM. V shed 6 bases, J shed 2 bases, and the junction held 6 bases outside the gene matches. CDR3: CASRGRAGAYNEQFF. In DNA, the CDR3 is TGTGCCAGCAGAGGGAGAGCGGGGGCCTACAATGAGCAGTTCTTC. Combining the CDR3 with reference TRBV28 and TRBJ2-1 gives the whole variable domain DVKVTQSSRYLVKRTGEKVFLECVQDMDHENMFWYRQDPGLGLRLIYFSYDVKMKEKGDIPEGYSVSREKKERFSLILESASTNQTSMYLCASRGRAGAYNEQFFGPGTRLTVL.

The genes are TRBV15 and TRBJ2-3; maybe TRBD1 (5 bases). In germline, CDR1 is LNHNV, CDR2 YYDKDF (reference sequence). The CDR3 consists of 15 residues. The germline V and J ends were trimmed by 1 base and 2 bases, with 10 bases remaining between them. The CDR3 bases are TGTGCCACCAGCAGAGGAGAGGACACCACAGATACGCAGTATTTT. Protein product: CATSRGEDTTDTQYF.

Only one count was recorded for this clone. The chain uses TRBV28 and TRBJ2-1; 10 nucleotides match TRBD1. The germline V gene encodes CDR1 MDHEN and CDR2 SYDVKM. The V gene end was trimmed by 2 bases and the J gene end by 4 bases; junction bases not matched to a gene: 2. This CDR3 has 15 residues. The CDR3 sequence is CASSLGTGVYNEQFF. The CDR3 coding sequence is TGTGCCAGCAGTTTAGGGACAGGGGTATACAATGAGCAGTTCTTC.

This chain uses TRBV11-2 with TRBJ2-7, with 11 bases matching TRBD2. CDR1 and CDR2 (germline): SGHAT, FQNNGV. The CDR3 is 18 amino acids. The junction had 12 bases not matched to a gene; V was cut back by 1 base and J by 4 bases. The chain's CDR3 is CASSLGLAGTFGEYEQYF. CDR3 coding DNA: TGTGCCAGCAGCTTAGGACTAGCGGGAACTTTCGGGGAATACGAGCAGTACTTC.

V is TRBV7-9 and J is TRBJ1-3, with D perhaps matching TRBD1 (5 bases). V was shortened by 1 base and J by 0 bases, with 19 bases between the two germline ends. The CDR3 is made up of 19 amino acids. Germline lookup yields CDR1 SEHNR and CDR2 FQNEAQ (reference sequence). CDR3 DNA: TGTGCCAGCAGCTTAGTTCTAGTAACAGGCCGACGCTCTGGAAACACCATATATTTT. Translated, it gives CASSLVLVTGRRSGNTIYF.

This chain connects TRBV4-3 to TRBJ2-7, with D perhaps TRBD1 (5 bases). The CDR3 has 11 residues. The V end lost 1 base, the J end lost 13 bases, and 11 bases lay between the germline ends. The germline CDR1 and CDR2 sequences are LGHNA and YSLEER. CDR3 nucleotides: TGCGCCAGCAGCCAAGCAGGGAAGGCCTACTTC. Translating gives CASSQAGKAYF.

The chain links TRBV15 to TRBJ1-1; D remains unclear. Trimming took 3 bases from V and 0 from J, leaving 5 bases between them. CDR1 is LNHNV, CDR2 YYDKDF, per germline (reference sequence). The CDR3 spans 13 residues. CDR3 bases: TGTGCCACCAGCAGCGCTTTGAACACTGAAGCTTTCTTT. It codes for CATSSALNTEAFF.

The rearrangement joins TRBV30 to TRBJ1-1, with D maybe TRBD1 (5 bases). Per the germline V gene, CDR1 is GTSNPN and CDR2 is SVGIG (reference sequence). The CDR3 runs to 14 residues. V lost 3 bases and J lost 3, with 14 bases in between. Written as DNA, the CDR3 is TGTGCCTGGAGAGATAAAACAGGTTACACTGAAGCTTTCTTT. Translating it yields CAWRDKTGYTEAFF. The complete variable domain, with remaining parts taken from reference TRBV30 and TRBJ1-1, reads SQTIHQWPATLVQPVGSPLSLECTVEGTSNPNLYWYRQAAGRGLQLLFYSVGIGQISSEVPQNLSASRPQDRQFILSSKKLLLSDSGFYLCAWRDKTGYTEAFFGQGTRLTVV.

This clone has only one observation. The CDR3 here is CASSQEGGEDTQYF. CDR3 nucleotides: TGTGCCAGCAGCCAAGAAGGAGGGGAAGATACGCAGTATTTT. The V and J genes are TRBV4-2 and TRBJ2-3; the D gene is possibly TRBD2 (6 bases). V was clipped by 0 bases and J by 5 bases, with 9 bases between them. Germline lookup yields CDR1 LGHNA and CDR2 YNFKEQ. CDR3 length: 14 residues.

The V and J genes are TRBV7-3 and TRBJ2-3, with D tentatively TRBD2 (5 bases). The V gene's germline CDR1 is SGHTA and CDR2 FQGTGA. V lost 11 bases and J 2 bases, leaving 11 bases between the germline ends. CDR3 size: 12 residues. The CDR3 region is CARDLHTDTQYF. DNA for the CDR3: TGTGCCCGGGATTTACACACAGATACGCAGTATTTT. The full variable domain, its missing parts supplied by reference TRBV7-3 and TRBJ2-3, is GAGVSQTPSNKVTEKGKYVELRCDPISGHTALYWYRQSLGQGPEFLIYFQGTGAADDSGLPNDRFFAVRPEGSVSTLKIQRTERGDSAVYLCARDLHTDTQYFGPGTRLTVL.

The V and J genes are TRBV28 and TRBJ2-7, with D possibly TRBD1 on 5 matching bases. V shed 6 bases and J shed 3 bases, with 9 bases lying between them. CDR1 MDHEN and CDR2 SYDVKM come from the germline V gene. CDR3 size: 12 residues. The CDR3 region has the DNA TGTGCCAGCAGAAGGGGCGGCTACGAGCAGTACTTC. It is translated as CASRRGGYEQYF.

V gene TRBV11-2 combines with J gene TRBJ2-5, with D possibly matching TRBD1 (5 bases). TRBJ2-7 explains the end of the DNA better; the J call may be wrong. CDR1 and CDR2 from the germline V gene are SGHAT and FQNNGV. CDR3 length: 12 amino acids. CDR3 sequence (DNA): TGTGCCAGCAGGGCTGACAGTCGCGAGCAGTACTTC. Its protein product is CASRADSREQYF.

This clone was recorded only once. V and J are TRBV9 and TRBJ1-2; D may be TRBD1 (6 bases). V lost 1 base to trimming and J lost 2 bases, with 18 bases between them. There are 17 residues in the CDR3. Germline CDR1 SGDLS, CDR2 YYNGEE. CDR3 region: CASSVNREGTLNYGYTF. The DNA for the CDR3 is TGTGCCAGCAGCGTAAATAGAGAAGGGACATTAAACTATGGCTACACCTTC. Complete variable domain (other parts from reference TRBV9 and TRBJ1-2): DSGVTQTPKHLITATGQRVTLRCSPRSGDLSVYWYQQSLDQGLQFLIQYYNGEERAKGNILERFSAQQFPDLHSELNLSSLELGDSALYFCASSVNREGTLNYGYTFGSGTRLTVV.

The chain joins TRBV25-1 to TRBJ1-2, with 10 bases aligning to TRBD1. The CDR3 runs 14 residues. Germline V gives CDR1 MGHDK, CDR2 SYGVNS. V shed 6 bases and J 5 bases; nucleotides not matched to a gene: 6. CDR3 DNA sequence: TGTGCCAGCAGCCCCGGACAGGGGGAATATGGCTACACCTTC. Translated: CASSPGQGEYGYTF.

This chain joins TRBV12-5 and TRBJ2-2, with 9 bases lining up with TRBD1. Germline assignment: CDR1 LGHNT and CDR2 FRNRAP. The ends lost 7 bases at V and 6 bases at J; junction bases unmatched: 9. The CDR3 runs to 15 residues. The CDR3 loop is CASARPGQGSGELFF. The CDR3 nucleotides are TGTGCTAGTGCCAGACCGGGACAGGGATCCGGGGAGCTGTTTTTT.